The next 7 T cell receptor beta chains were all read from a single sample in a study of blood T cell repertoires in COVID-19. This table comes from immunoSEQ multiplex PCR, and its TCRdb copy is limited to in-frame clones, with some not included. The sample has roughly 160,000 clones, roughly 80% seen once. Material for sequencing was PBMCs or T cells enriched from blood (not recorded which). The receptors here all came from a woman in her thirties or forties with acute COVID-19.

The chain carries TRBV9 and TRBJ2-2; TRBD2 matches 10 bases. The V and J ends lost 8 bases and 1 base, in that order; junction bases with no gene match: 2. This CDR3 is 14 amino acids long. CDR1 is SGDLS, CDR2 YYNGEE, per germline. The DNA for the CDR3 is TGTGCCAGTCGGACTAGCGGGAACACCGGGGAGCTGTTTTTT. Its translation: CASRTSGNTGELFF.

This rearrangement joins TRBV25-1 to TRBJ2-1; 7 bases agree with TRBD2. V was clipped by 1 base and J by 1 base; unmatched bases: 1. This CDR3 is built from 15 residues. Germline assignment: CDR1 MGHDK and CDR2 SYGVNS. The chain's CDR3 is CASSESGGSYNEQFF. Here the CDR3 DNA reads TGTGCCAGCAGTGAATCCGGGGGGTCCTACAATGAGCAGTTCTTC.

The rearrangement links TRBV2 to TRBJ2-5, with TRBD1 identical over 8 bases. The CDR3 sequence is 15 residues long. Germline assignment: CDR1 SNHLY and CDR2 FYNNEI. Germline trimming cut 6 bases from V and 5 bases from J; bases unmatched to any gene: 11. The CDR3 protein is CASSSGQGIMETQYF. CDR3 DNA sequence: TGTGCCAGCAGCTCCGGACAGGGAATAATGGAGACCCAGTACTTC.

This clone was seen a single time. The chain employs TRBV28 and TRBJ1-5; D is possibly TRBD1 (5 bases). The V end lost 3 bases, the J end lost 6 bases, and 15 bases lay between the germline ends. Germline CDR1 and CDR2: MDHEN and SYDVKM. This CDR3 has 15 amino acids. The CDR3 DNA reads TGTGCCAGCAGTTTTTTCGCAGGGAACAGTCAGCCCCAGCATTTT. Protein product: CASSFFAGNSQPQHF.

The V and J genes are TRBV24-1 and TRBJ1-2; a possible D gene is TRBD1 (5 bases). The CDR3 is 13 amino acids. CDR1 and CDR2 (germline): KGHDR, SFDVKD. V gave up 5 bases and J gave up 4 bases, with 10 bases separating them. Here the CDR3 DNA reads TGTGCCACCAGTGCCCGGGGGACCTATGGCTACACCTTC. Translated: CATSARGTYGYTF.

This rearrangement joins TRBV19 to TRBJ1-2; the D gene is possibly TRBD1 (6 bases). Germline CDR1 reads LNHDA; CDR2 reads SQIVND (reference sequence). V was pared by 0 bases and J by 4 bases, with 21 bases between. The CDR3 covers 18 residues. The CDR3: CASSIDFQGPNRPYGYTF. CDR3 coding DNA: TGTGCCAGTAGTATAGATTTCCAGGGGCCTAACCGACCCTATGGCTACACCTTC.

The chain combines TRBV13 with TRBJ1-2; 7 bases agree with TRBD1. The CDR3 contains 14 residues. V was pared by 5 bases and J by 8 bases, with 11 bases of the junction left unmatched. Germline CDR1 and CDR2: PRHDT and FYEKMQ (reference sequence). The CDR3 nucleotides read TGTGCCAGCAGCACAAGGACAGGAGGGAAGGGCTACACCTTC. Amino acids: CASSTRTGGKGYTF.